The sample holds a few counts of the clone carrying this T cell receptor (beta chain). Assay: immunoSEQ multiplex PCR; the TCRdb copy retains only in-frame clones and omits some. The data hold roughly 250,000 clones, with 80% to 85% observed a single time. This CDR3 comprises 13 residues. CDR1 ENHRY and CDR2 SYGVKD come from the germline V gene. V shed 6 bases and J shed 1 base, with 9 bases lying between them. This entry belongs to a study of blood T cell repertoires in COVID-19. At the level of the study: Collection of acute and convalescent COVID-19 samples took place in the United States, Italy and Spain.

The chain joins TRBV10-3 to TRBJ1-1; TRBD1 is a possible D gene (6 bases). The sequenced material came from peripheral blood. The sequence was collected from a woman between 40 and 50 years old who had recovered from COVID-19. CDR3 in DNA: TGTGCCATCAGGTTGACAGGGAACACTGAAGCTTTCTTT. This gives the protein CAIRLTGNTEAFF.